The clone carrying this T cell receptor (beta chain) is labeled as medium-sized. Antigen unknown. A read error may explain this, as a much larger clone is one base away. This entry belongs to a study of naive and memory T cell subsets. In germline, CDR1 is SGHAT, CDR2 FQNNGV. Trimming cost V 1 base and J 0 bases, with 10 bases left between them. The CDR3 runs to 16 residues. Amplification of ligated cDNA took four PCR rounds with SP2 and nested alpha and beta constant primers. Reverse transcription of blood and skin TCR RNA was primed at alpha and beta constant regions. A single record per CDR3 protein comes from TCRdb applying MiXCR to the UMI-ligation and nested PCR reads. The table has about 810 distinct CDR3 sequences, 3% to 4.5% seen once; the top ten hold about 19%. An oligonucleotide containing a UMI was ligated to the 3' end of TCR cDNA. Reverse transcription used DNase-treated unsorted total RNA, aiming for about 1 to 1000 ng.

Broader study findings: Reportedly, tuberculin skin test sites gave far more TCRs than other biopsies.

This chain uses TRBV11-2 with TRBJ2-1; unclear D gene. Sequenced here: skin, sampled from a tuberculin skin test site or a saline-injected site (not recorded which). This clonotype was sampled from an adult in good health. CDR3 residues: CASSLAAVCSYNEQFF. The CDR3 region has the DNA TGTGCCAGCAGCTTAGCCGCAGTCTGCTCCTACAATGAGCAGTTCTTC.